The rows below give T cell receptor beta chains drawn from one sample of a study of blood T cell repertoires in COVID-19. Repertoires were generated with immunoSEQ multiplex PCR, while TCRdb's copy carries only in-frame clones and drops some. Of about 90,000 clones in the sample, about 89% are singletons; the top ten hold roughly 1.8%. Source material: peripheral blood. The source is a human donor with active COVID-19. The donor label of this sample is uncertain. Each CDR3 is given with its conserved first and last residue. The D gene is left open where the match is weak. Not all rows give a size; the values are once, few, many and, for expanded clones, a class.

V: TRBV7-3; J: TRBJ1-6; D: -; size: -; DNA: TGTGCCAGCAGCTTACGGCAGGAAGGAGGTTCACCCCTCCACTTT; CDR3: CASSLRQEGGSPLHF
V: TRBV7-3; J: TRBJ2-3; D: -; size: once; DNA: TGTGCCAGCAGCCCCTCACTAGCCATCGACACAGATACGCAGTATTTT; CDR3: CASSPSLAIDTDTQYF
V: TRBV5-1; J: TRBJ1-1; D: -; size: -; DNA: TGCGCCAGCAGCTTGTTAACGCAGGGCACTGAAGCTTTCTTT; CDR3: CASSLLTQGTEAFF
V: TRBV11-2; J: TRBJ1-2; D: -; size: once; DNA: TGTGCCAGCAGCTCCCCAGGGCGGGCAGGGGCTAACTATGGCTACACCTTC; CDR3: CASSSPGRAGANYGYTF
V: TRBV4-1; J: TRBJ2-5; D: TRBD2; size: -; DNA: TGCGCCAGCAGCCAAGCGGACCGCGGGGGGCGCCCCCCTGCCCAGTACTTC; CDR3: CASSQADRGGRPPAQYF
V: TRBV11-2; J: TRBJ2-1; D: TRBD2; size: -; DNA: TGTGCCAGCAGTGGGCGGGGGGGTGCCAATGAGCAGTTCTTC; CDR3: CASSGRGGANEQFF
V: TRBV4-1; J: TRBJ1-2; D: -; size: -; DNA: TGCGCCAGCAGCCAAGAAGGTGACAAGGGGGGCTACACCTTC; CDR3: CASSQEGDKGGYTF
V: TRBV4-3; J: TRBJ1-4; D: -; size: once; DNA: TGCGCCAGCAGCCAAGACAGGGAAGGCGAAAAACTGTTTTTT; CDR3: CASSQDREGEKLFF
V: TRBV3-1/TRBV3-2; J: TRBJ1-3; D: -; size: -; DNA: TGTGCCAGCAGCCAAGATTTGAGCTCTGGAAACACCATATATTTT; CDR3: CASSQDLSSGNTIYF
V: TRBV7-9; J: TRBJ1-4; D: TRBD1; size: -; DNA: TGTGCCAGCAGCCCAGGGACAGGGATTAATGAAAAACTGTTTTTT; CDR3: CASSPGTGINEKLFF
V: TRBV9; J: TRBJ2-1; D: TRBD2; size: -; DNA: TGTGCCAGCAGCGCCCCGAGCGGGGCCCTCGGGGATGAGCAGTTCTTC; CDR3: CASSAPSGALGDEQFF
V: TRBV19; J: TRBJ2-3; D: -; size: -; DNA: TGTGCCAGTAGTATAGGGCAGGGATCTAGCACAGATACGCAGTATTTT; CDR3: CASSIGQGSSTDTQYF
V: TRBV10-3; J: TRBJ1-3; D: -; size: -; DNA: TGTGCCATCAGTGAGTCAAGGAGGGGCCCGAGGAACACCATATATTTT; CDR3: CAISESRRGPRNTIYF
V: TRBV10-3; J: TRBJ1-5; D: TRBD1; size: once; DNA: TGTGCCATCGGGGATAGGACAGGGGGCCCCAATCAGCCCCAGCATTTT; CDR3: CAIGDRTGGPNQPQHF
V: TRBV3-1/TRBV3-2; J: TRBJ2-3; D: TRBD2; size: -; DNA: TGTGCCAGCAGCCAAGCGGCCCTAGCGGGGAGTCGCACAGATACGCAGTATTTT; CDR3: CASSQAALAGSRTDTQYF
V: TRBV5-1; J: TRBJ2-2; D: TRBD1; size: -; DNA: TGCGCCAGCAGCTTGGCCGGGCAGGGGGCCGGGGAGCTGTTTTTT; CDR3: CASSLAGQGAGELFF
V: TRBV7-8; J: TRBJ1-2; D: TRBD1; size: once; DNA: TGTGCCAGCAGCTTACAGGGGGAGAAACATGGCTACACCTTC; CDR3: CASSLQGEKHGYTF
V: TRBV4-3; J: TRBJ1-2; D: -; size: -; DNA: TGCGCCAGCAGCCAAGACCTGGAGGATTATGGCTACACCTTC; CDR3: CASSQDLEDYGYTF
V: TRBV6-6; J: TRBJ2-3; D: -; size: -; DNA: TGTGCCAGCAGCGGACCCCCTCGCCCGGGACTTAGCACAGATACGCAGTATTTT; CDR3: CASSGPPRPGLSTDTQYF
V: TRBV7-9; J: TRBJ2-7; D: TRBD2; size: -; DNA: TGTGCCAGCAGCTTCCCGACTAGCGGGGTCTACGAGCAGTACTTC; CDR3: CASSFPTSGVYEQYF
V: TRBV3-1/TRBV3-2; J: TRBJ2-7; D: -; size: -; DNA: TGTGCCAGCAGCCAAGTTGCGGGCGGTTCCTACGAGCAGTACTTC; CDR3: CASSQVAGGSYEQYF
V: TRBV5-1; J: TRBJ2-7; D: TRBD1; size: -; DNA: TGCGCCAGCAGCCGGGGAAAAGGGGGCCCCTACGAGCAGTACTTC; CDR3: CASSRGKGGPYEQYF
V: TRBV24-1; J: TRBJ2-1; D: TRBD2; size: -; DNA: TGTGCCACCAGTGGACTAGCGGGCGGGAATGAGCAGTTCTTC; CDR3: CATSGLAGGNEQFF
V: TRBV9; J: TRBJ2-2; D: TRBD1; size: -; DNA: TGTGCCAGCAGCGTAGAGGGGGCGATGTCCGGGGAGCTGTTTTTT; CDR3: CASSVEGAMSGELFF
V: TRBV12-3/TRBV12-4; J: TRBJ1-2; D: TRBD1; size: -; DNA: TGTGCCAGCACCGCCGGGACAGATGGCTACACCTTC; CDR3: CASTAGTDGYTF
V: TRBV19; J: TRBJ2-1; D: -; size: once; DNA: TGTGCCAGTAGCCGTCCGGCGGCCAGGGGCTCCACAGACTCGGCCTACAATGAGCAGTTCTTC; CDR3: CASSRPAARGSTDSAYNEQFF
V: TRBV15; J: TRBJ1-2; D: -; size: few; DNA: TGTGCCACCAGCAGAGATCTCACTTCCTATGGCTACACCTTC; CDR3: CATSRDLTSYGYTF
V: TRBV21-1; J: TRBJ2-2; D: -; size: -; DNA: TGTGCCAGCAGAACTCATGCGAACACCGGGGAGCTGTTTTTT; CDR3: CASRTHANTGELFF
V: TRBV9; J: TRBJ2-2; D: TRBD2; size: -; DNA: TGTGCCAGCAGCGCAACGGGGGGACGGACCGGGGAGCTGTTTTTT; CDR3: CASSATGGRTGELFF
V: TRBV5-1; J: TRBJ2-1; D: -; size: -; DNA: TGCGCCAGCAGCTTCGCGACAGATTATTGGGATGAGCAGTTCTTC; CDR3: CASSFATDYWDEQFF
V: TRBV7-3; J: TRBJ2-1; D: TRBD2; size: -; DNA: TGTGCCAGCAGCCCCCGACTAGCCCTCTCCTACAATGAGCAGTTCTTC; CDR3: CASSPRLALSYNEQFF
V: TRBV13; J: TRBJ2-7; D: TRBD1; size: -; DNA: TGTGCCAGCAGCATCCGACAGGGTCCTAGCTCCTACGAGCAGTACTTC; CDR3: CASSIRQGPSSYEQYF
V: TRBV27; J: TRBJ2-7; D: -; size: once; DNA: TGTGCCAGCAAGTTTGGGCAGGGGTCCTACGAGCAGTACTTC; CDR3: CASKFGQGSYEQYF
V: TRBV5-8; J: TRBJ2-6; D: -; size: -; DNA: TGTGCCAGCCTCTCGCCCAGGTTGGCTGGGGCCAACGTCCTGACTTTC; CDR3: CASLSPRLAGANVLTF
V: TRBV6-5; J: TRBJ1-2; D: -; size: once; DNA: TGTGCCAGCACCGAGAGGGGGGAGGGGGGCTATGGCTACACCTTC; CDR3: CASTERGEGGYGYTF
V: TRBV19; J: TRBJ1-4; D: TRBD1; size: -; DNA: TGTGCCAGTAGTTACAGGGGTCCAACTAATGAAAAACTGTTTTTT; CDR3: CASSYRGPTNEKLFF
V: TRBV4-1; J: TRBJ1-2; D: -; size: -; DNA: TGCGCCAGCAGCCAAGATTGGTCGGGTCTGCGGTATGGCTACACCTTC; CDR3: CASSQDWSGLRYGYTF
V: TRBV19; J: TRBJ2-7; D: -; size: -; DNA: TGTGCCAGTAGCCTTAGGCGGGGGCCGTCCTACGAGCAGTACTTC; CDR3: CASSLRRGPSYEQYF
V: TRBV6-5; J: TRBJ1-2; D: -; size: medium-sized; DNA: TGTGCCAGCAGTCCCCCAGGAGGGGGGGCGCGTGGCTACACCTTC; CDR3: CASSPPGGGARGYTF
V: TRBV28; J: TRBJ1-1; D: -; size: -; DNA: TGTGCCAGCAGTTCCCCGGGACACGCGGTCAACACTGAAGCTTTCTTT; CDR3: CASSSPGHAVNTEAFF
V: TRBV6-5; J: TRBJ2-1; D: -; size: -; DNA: TGTGCCAGCAGTTATAGAAACGAGCAGTTCTTC; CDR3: CASSYRNEQFF
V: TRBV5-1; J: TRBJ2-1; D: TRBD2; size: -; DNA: TGCGCCGGGGGGACTAGCCCGAATGAGCAGTTCTTC; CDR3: CAGGTSPNEQFF
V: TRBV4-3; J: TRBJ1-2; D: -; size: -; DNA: TGCGCCAGCAGCCAAGGGAGCCACGGGGGCTACACCTTC; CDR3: CASSQGSHGGYTF
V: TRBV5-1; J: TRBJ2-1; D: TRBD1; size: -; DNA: TGCGCCAGGTGGACAGGGGAGTTCTTC; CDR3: CARWTGEFF